These 26 T cell receptor beta chains originate from one sample sequenced in a study of T-cell memory formation after mild COVID-19 (dated by TCRdb to about 2021). The library relied on 5' RACE. The instrument given in TCRdb is Illumina NovaSeq 6000. TCRdb ran its own pipeline on the public reads, namely fastp trimming at Q25 and MiXCR clone calling, and kept in-frame beta chains. When rows share a CDR3 protein, they turn into one entry using the most common DNA and genes. The sample table contains 560,000 or so distinct CDR3 sequences; only one count was recorded for roughly a sixth of them. The ten largest make up around 8.1% of the sample. The sample comprised PBMCs or a T cell subset sorted from them (not recorded which). The receptors come from an adult woman who had mild COVID-19 (a few samples of this study predate the infection). The sample titles of this study are shuffled in the database, so cell type and time point are left out; the donor was told from shared clones.

This clonotype was counted many times. The chain employs TRBV7-8 and TRBJ2-1; tentatively, D is TRBD1 (5 bases). Trimming left V 2 bases short and J 5 bases short, with 10 bases between. The CDR3 extends over 14 amino acids. Per germline, CDR1 SGHVS and CDR2 FQNEAQ. Here the CDR3 DNA reads TGTGCCAGCAGCTTAATGGACACACACAATGAGCAGTTCTTC. This codes for CASSLMDTHNEQFF.

The chain uses TRBV12-3 or TRBV12-4 and TRBJ1-6; no clear D gene. V was clipped by 5 bases and J by 9 bases, with 8 bases between them. This CDR3 contains 12 residues. The CDR3 reads CASSGSSSPLHF. The CDR3 DNA is TGTGCCAGCAGTGGTAGTAGTTCACCCCTCCACTTT.

There are a few counts of this clonotype. The chain carries TRBV15 and TRBJ2-3; 9 positions match TRBD2. The CDR3 is made up of 18 amino acids. V shed 1 base and J 3 bases; nucleotides not matched to a gene: 11. Germline CDR1 LNHNV, CDR2 YYDKDF (reference sequence). CDR3 in amino acids: CATSRAQAGGPVTDTQYF. As DNA, the CDR3 is TGTGCCACCAGCAGAGCACAGGCGGGGGGGCCGGTAACAGATACGCAGTATTTT. Full variable domain (remainder filled in from reference TRBV15 and TRBJ2-3): DAMVIQNPRYQVTQFGKPVTLSCSQTLNHNVMYWYQQKSSQAPKLLFHYYDKDFNNEADTPDNFQSRRPNTSFCFLDIRSPGLGDTAMYLCATSRAQAGGPVTDTQYFGPGTRLTVL.

The chain employs TRBV4-2 and TRBJ2-3; 8 nucleotides agree with TRBD2. The CDR3 is made up of 16 amino acids. The germline V gene encodes CDR1 LGHNA and CDR2 YNFKEQ. J gave up 4 bases and V 3 bases, and 9 bases lay outside the gene matches. The CDR3 region is CASSQRTSKLADTQYF. The DNA for the CDR3 is TGTGCCAGCAGCCAGAGGACTAGCAAGCTGGCAGATACGCAGTATTTT.

Note on this clonotype: At one of its ends the junction is not consistent with the germline gene, which may arise from a read error. CDR3 nucleotide sequence: TGTGCCAGCAGCCAAGCCGGCAGGGAGGGCGGCTACACTTTC. This gives the protein CASSQAGREGGYTF. The rearrangement uses TRBV3-1 and TRBJ1-2; possible D gene TRBD1, 5 bases. The germline V gene has CDR1 LGHDT and CDR2 YNNKEL (reference sequence). CDR3 length: 14 residues.

The chain has TRBV20-1 and TRBJ2-2; D call uncertain. The V gene's germline CDR1 is DFQATT and CDR2 SNEGSKA (reference sequence). Trimming took off 1 base at V and 4 bases at J, with 4 bases between the two ends. The CDR3 sequence is 12 residues long. CDR3 in DNA: TGCAGTGCTAGAGCAGGCACCGGGGAGCTGTTTTTT. Its translation is CSARAGTGELFF.

The chain is built from TRBV4-3 and TRBJ2-2; D not resolved. V was cut by 3 bases and J by 3 bases, with 5 bases left in between. The CDR3 is made up of 13 amino acids. In germline, CDR1 is LGHNA, CDR2 YSLEER. The CDR3 spells CASSHLDTGELFF. The CDR3, as DNA: TGCGCCAGCAGCCACCTTGACACCGGGGAGCTGTTTTTT.

This clonotype was counted a few times. The chain recombines TRBV6-5 with TRBJ2-7; D might be TRBD2 (6 bases). V was shortened by 5 bases and J by 2 bases, with 19 bases between the two germline ends. CDR1 and CDR2 from the germline V gene are MNHEY and SVGAGI. The CDR3 totals 16 residues. Written as DNA, the CDR3 is TGTGCCAGCAGTCCTTCGATAGGGACTCGTGCCTACGAGCAGTACTTC. Translated: CASSPSIGTRAYEQYF.

The chain uses TRBV6-6 and TRBJ1-5; 7 bases agree with TRBD1. CDR1 and CDR2 (germline): MNHNY, SVGAGI (reference sequence). The CDR3 is 15 amino acids. Unmatched junction bases numbered 9, after V lost 8 bases and J lost 2 bases. CDR3 in DNA: TGTGCCAGCTCATTGGACAGGAAGGGCAATCAGCCCCAGCATTTT. This codes for CASSLDRKGNQPQHF.

The chain has TRBV24-1 and TRBJ2-2; 7 bases are a match to TRBD1. Germline lookup yields CDR1 KGHDR and CDR2 SFDVKD. The CDR3 sequence is 15 residues long. V lost 4 bases and J lost 4; bases outside the gene matches: 5. CDR3 DNA: TGTGCCACCAGTGACCCGGGACAGCCCACCGGGGAGCTGTTTTTT. Translated: CATSDPGQPTGELFF.

This clonotype was seen a few times. The rearrangement uses TRBV24-1 and TRBJ2-3, with 7 bases lining up with TRBD2. The trim removed 3 bases at V and 0 bases at J, leaving 11 bases unmatched. The CDR3 contains 18 residues. CDR1 and CDR2 (germline): KGHDR, SFDVKD. The CDR3 loop is CATSDPTLAEESTDTQYF. The CDR3, as DNA: TGTGCCACCAGTGATCCAACTCTAGCGGAAGAAAGCACAGATACGCAGTATTTT.

The chain links TRBV7-2 to TRBJ2-7, with 9 bases identical to TRBD2. Germline V gene lookup returns CDR1 SGHTA and CDR2 FQGNSA. CDR3 length: 16 amino acids. Unmatched junction bases numbered 9, after V lost 1 base and J lost 5 bases. The chain's CDR3 is CASSLVAGTSSHEQYF. CDR3 nucleotide sequence: TGTGCCAGCAGCTTAGTGGCCGGGACTAGCAGTCACGAGCAGTACTTC.

This clonotype has at least ten counts. The chain employs TRBV7-6 and TRBJ2-3; 12 positions match TRBD2. The length of the CDR3 is 16 residues. V gave up 5 bases and J gave up 7 bases; unmatched junction bases: 10. In germline, CDR1 is SGHVS, CDR2 FNYEAQ. The CDR3 region has the DNA TGTGCCAGCAGCCCTCGGACTAGCGGGACTGTGTATACGCAGTATTTT. Its protein product is CASSPRTSGTVYTQYF.

This chain links TRBV19 with TRBJ2-1; TRBD1 matches at 8 bases. CDR1 is LNHDA, CDR2 SQIVND, per germline (reference sequence). V trimming: 4 bases; J trimming: 7 bases; junction bases outside the gene matches: 6. This CDR3 region has 14 residues. CDR3 in amino acids: CASSKDRAGNEQFF. CDR3 DNA sequence: TGTGCCAGTAGTAAGGACAGGGCGGGGAATGAGCAGTTCTTC. Full variable domain (outside the CDR3, taken from reference TRBV19 and TRBJ2-1): DGGITQSPKYLFRKEGQNVTLSCEQNLNHDAMYWYRQDPGQGLRLIYYSQIVNDFQKGDIAEGYSVSREKKESFPLTVTSAQKNPTAFYLCASSKDRAGNEQFFGPGTRLTVL.

J is TRBJ2-7 and V is TRBV6-6, with TRBD1 as a possible D gene (5 bases). Per germline, CDR1 MNHNY and CDR2 SVGAGI (reference sequence). The CDR3 runs to 14 residues. V lost 0 bases, J lost 0 bases, and 6 bases lay in between. The CDR3 region is CASSYSQGSYEQYF. For the CDR3, the DNA is TGTGCCAGCAGTTACTCGCAGGGCTCCTACGAGCAGTACTTC.

This clonotype was found a few times. The chain has TRBV11-2 and TRBJ2-3; D might be TRBD2 (7 bases). Trimming pared 5 bases from V and 11 bases from J, leaving 17 bases between. The length of the CDR3 is 13 residues. Germline values: CDR1 SGHAT, CDR2 FQNNGV. The CDR3 region has the DNA TGTGCCAGCAGCCTCGCTTGGGGGGGCGGGCAGTATTTT. This codes for CASSLAWGGGQYF. Full variable domain (missing parts from reference TRBV11-2 and TRBJ2-3): EAGVAQSPRYKIIEKRQSVAFWCNPISGHATLYWYQQILGQGPKLLIQFQNNGVVDDSQLPKDRFSAERLKGVDSTLKIQPAKLEDSAVYLCASSLAWGGGQYFGPGTRLTVL.

The CDR3 DNA is TGTGCCAGCAGTATAGGACAGGAATATGGCTACACCTTC. This encodes CASSIGQEYGYTF. V is TRBV12-3 or TRBV12-4 and J is TRBJ1-2; TRBD1 aligns across 7 bases. This CDR3 contains 13 residues. J was trimmed by 5 bases and V by 5 bases; bases with no gene match: 5.

This clonotype was counted only a few times. The rearrangement joins TRBV5-1 to TRBJ2-5; D not certain. CDR1 and CDR2 from the germline V gene are SGHRS and YFSETQ. The CDR3 consists of 14 residues. The V gene lost 6 bases and the J gene lost 5 bases, with 17 bases spanning the gap. CDR3 in amino acids: CASTNHPVVETQYF. As DNA, the CDR3 is TGCGCCAGCACCAACCACCCGGTGGTTGAGACCCAGTACTTC.

Ten or more counts support this clonotype. The chain carries TRBV7-8 and TRBJ1-5, with a tentative D call TRBD1 (5 bases). V lost 5 bases to trimming and J lost 7 bases, with 12 bases between them. This CDR3 region has 13 residues. Germline V gene data show CDR1 as SGHVS and CDR2 as FQNEAQ. The CDR3 sequence is CASSPGGDQPQHF. The CDR3 coding sequence is TGTGCCAGCAGCCCGGGGGGGGACCAGCCCCAGCATTTT. Full variable domain (missing parts from reference TRBV7-8 and TRBJ1-5): GAGVSQSPRYKVAKRGQDVALRCDPISGHVSLFWYQQALGQGPEFLTYFQNEAQLDKSGLPSDRFFAERPEGSVSTLKIQRTQQEDSAVYLCASSPGGDQPQHFGDGTRLSIL.

The chain uses TRBV5-4 and TRBJ2-1; TRBD1 or TRBD2 may be the D gene (5 bases each). The CDR3 extends over 15 amino acids. The germline CDR1 and CDR2 sequences are SGHNT and YYREEE (reference sequence). Trimming shortened V by 3 bases and J by 2 bases, and 12 bases separated the two germline ends. This chain's CDR3 is CASSWDGAAYNEQFF. CDR3 DNA sequence: TGTGCCAGCAGCTGGGACGGAGCCGCCTACAATGAGCAGTTCTTC.

There are a few counts of this clonotype. The gene calls are TRBV30 and TRBJ2-1, with 7 bases lining up with TRBD1. The length of the CDR3 is 14 residues. Germline assignment: CDR1 GTSNPN and CDR2 SVGIG (reference sequence). Trimming cost V 2 bases and J 1 base; bases outside gene matches: 2. This chain's CDR3 is CAWSKTGSYNEQFF. The CDR3 nucleotides are TGTGCCTGGAGTAAGACAGGGTCCTACAATGAGCAGTTCTTC.

This clonotype was counted ten times or more. The V and J genes are TRBV7-9 and TRBJ2-1; no reliable D call. Germline lookup yields CDR1 SEHNR and CDR2 FQNEAQ (reference sequence). Trimming removed 2 bases at V and 7 bases at J, with 12 bases between. The CDR3 has 14 residues. As DNA, the CDR3 is TGTGCCAGCAGCTTAACGATTAAGAGGAATGAGCAGTTCTTC. As protein: CASSLTIKRNEQFF.

Many counts were recorded for this clonotype. The chain joins TRBV7-9 to TRBJ2-1, with 7 nucleotides matching TRBD1. The V and J ends lost 5 bases and 9 bases, in that order; junction bases with no gene match: 13. The CDR3 length is 15 residues. The germline CDR1 and CDR2 sequences are SEHNR and FQNEAQ (reference sequence). CDR3 DNA sequence: TGTGCCAGCAGCGAGGGTAGCACACGACAGGGTGAGCAGTTCTTC. Protein sequence: CASSEGSTRQGEQFF.

This clonotype was recorded a few times. The chain joins TRBV5-1 to TRBJ2-1; unclear D gene. Trimming stripped 0 bases from V and 1 base from J, with 8 bases between. This CDR3 is built from 15 residues. The germline V gene has CDR1 SGHRS and CDR2 YFSETQ. CDR3 sequence (DNA): TGCGCCAGCAGCTTGGATCTGGGTTCCTACAATGAGCAGTTCTTC. Its protein is CASSLDLGSYNEQFF.

V and J are TRBV6-5 and TRBJ2-2; unclear D gene. The CDR3 consists of 16 residues. Between the trimmed V and J ends, which lost 6 bases and 3 bases, there was a span of 17 bases. Germline CDR1 and CDR2: MNHEY and SVGAGI. In DNA, the CDR3 is TGTGCCAGCAGCCCTACCTCATGGGCATACACCGGGGAGCTGTTTTTT. Encoded protein: CASSPTSWAYTGELFF.

This clonotype was observed a handful of times. V and J are TRBV15 and TRBJ2-3; D perhaps matches TRBD2 (5 bases). Trimming pared 3 bases from V and 2 bases from J, leaving 12 bases between. The CDR3 length is 15 residues. The V gene's germline CDR1 is LNHNV and CDR2 YYDKDF (reference sequence). Written as DNA, the CDR3 is TGTGCCACCAGCAGGATAGAAGACTACACAGATACGCAGTATTTT. Protein: CATSRIEDYTDTQYF.